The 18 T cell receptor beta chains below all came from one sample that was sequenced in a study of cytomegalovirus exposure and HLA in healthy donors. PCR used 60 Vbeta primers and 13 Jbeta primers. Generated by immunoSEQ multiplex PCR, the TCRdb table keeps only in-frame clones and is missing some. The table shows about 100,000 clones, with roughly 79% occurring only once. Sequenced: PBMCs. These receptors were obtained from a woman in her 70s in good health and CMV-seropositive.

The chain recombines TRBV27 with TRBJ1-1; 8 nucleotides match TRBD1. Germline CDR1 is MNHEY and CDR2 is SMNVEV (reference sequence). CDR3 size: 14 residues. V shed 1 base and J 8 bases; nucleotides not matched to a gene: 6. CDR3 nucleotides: TGTGCCAGCAGTTTATGGACAGGGTATTCCGAAGCTTTCTTT. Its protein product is CASSLWTGYSEAFF.

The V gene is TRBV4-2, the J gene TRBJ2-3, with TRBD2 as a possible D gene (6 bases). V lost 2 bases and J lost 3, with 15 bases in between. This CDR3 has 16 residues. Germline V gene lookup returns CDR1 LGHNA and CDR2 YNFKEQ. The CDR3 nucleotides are TGTGCCAGCAGCCAAAGCTCCGGGAGAGGGACAGATACGCAGTATTTT. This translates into CASSQSSGRGTDTQYF.

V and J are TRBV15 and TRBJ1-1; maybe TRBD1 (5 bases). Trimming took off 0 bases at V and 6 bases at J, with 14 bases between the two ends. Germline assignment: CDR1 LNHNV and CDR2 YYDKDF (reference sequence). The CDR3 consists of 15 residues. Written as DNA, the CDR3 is TGTGCCACCAGCAGAGAGATAGGGGTGCTGGCTGAAGCTTTCTTT. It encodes CATSREIGVLAEAFF.

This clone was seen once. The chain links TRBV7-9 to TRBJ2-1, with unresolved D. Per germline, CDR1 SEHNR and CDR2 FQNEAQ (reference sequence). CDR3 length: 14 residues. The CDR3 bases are TGTGCTACAACACCCGGAGTCTCCTACAATGAGCAGTTCTTC. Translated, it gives CATTPGVSYNEQFF.

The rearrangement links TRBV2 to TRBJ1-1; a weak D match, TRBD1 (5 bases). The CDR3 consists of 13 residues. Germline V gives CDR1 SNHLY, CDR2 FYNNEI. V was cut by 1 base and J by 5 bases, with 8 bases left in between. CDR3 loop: CASSEEAGTEAFF. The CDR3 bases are TGTGCCAGCAGTGAAGAGGCAGGGACTGAAGCTTTCTTT.

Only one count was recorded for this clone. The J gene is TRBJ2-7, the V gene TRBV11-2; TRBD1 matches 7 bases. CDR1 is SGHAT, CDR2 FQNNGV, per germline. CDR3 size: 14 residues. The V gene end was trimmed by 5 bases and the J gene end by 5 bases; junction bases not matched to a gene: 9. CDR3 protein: CASSPYRGQNEQYF. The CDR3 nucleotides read TGTGCCAGCAGCCCATACAGGGGCCAGAACGAGCAGTACTTC.

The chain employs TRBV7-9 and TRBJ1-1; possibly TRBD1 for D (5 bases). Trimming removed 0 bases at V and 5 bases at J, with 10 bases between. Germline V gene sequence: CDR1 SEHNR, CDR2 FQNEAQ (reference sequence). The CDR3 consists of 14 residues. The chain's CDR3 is CASSLAGGATEAFF. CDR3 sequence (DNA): TGTGCCAGCAGCTTAGCGGGTGGGGCGACTGAAGCTTTCTTT.

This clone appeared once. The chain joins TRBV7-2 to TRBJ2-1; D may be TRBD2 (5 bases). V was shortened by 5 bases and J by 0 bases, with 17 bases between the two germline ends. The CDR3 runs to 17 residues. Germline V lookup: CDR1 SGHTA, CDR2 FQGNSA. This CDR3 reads CASSPRVSASSYNEQFF. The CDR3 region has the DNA TGTGCCAGCAGCCCCCGTGTTAGCGCGAGCTCCTACAATGAGCAGTTCTTC.

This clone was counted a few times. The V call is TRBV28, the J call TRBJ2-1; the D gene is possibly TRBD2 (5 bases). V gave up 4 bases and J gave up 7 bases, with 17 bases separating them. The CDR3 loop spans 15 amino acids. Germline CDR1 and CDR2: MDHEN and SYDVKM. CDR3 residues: CASSSAEAQVNEQFF. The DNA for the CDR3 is TGTGCCAGCAGTTCCGCGGAGGCCCAAGTGAATGAGCAGTTCTTC.

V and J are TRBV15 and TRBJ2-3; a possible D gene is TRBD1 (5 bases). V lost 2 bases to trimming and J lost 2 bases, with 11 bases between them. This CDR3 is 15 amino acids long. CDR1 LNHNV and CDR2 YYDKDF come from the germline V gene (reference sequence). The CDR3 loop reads CATSRSTVPTDTQYF. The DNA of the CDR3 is TGTGCCACCAGCAGATCGACAGTACCCACAGATACGCAGTATTTT.

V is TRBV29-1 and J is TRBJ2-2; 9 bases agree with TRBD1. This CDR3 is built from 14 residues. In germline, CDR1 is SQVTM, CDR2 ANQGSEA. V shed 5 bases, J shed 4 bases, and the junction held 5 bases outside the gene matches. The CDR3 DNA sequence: TGCAGCGTTAGGGGGACAGGGACCACCGGGGAGCTGTTTTTT. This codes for CSVRGTGTTGELFF.

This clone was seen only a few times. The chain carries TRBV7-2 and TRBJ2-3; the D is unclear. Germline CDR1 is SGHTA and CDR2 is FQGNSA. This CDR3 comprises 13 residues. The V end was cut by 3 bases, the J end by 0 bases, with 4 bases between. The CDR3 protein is CASSFSSTDTQYF. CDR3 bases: TGTGCCAGCAGCTTCTCTAGCACAGATACGCAGTATTTT. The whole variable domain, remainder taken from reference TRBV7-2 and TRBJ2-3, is GAGVSQSPSNKVTEKGKDVELRCDPISGHTALYWYRQSLGQGLEFLIYFQGNSAPDKSGLPSDRFSAERTGGSVSTLTIQRTQQEDSAVYLCASSFSSTDTQYFGPGTRLTVL.

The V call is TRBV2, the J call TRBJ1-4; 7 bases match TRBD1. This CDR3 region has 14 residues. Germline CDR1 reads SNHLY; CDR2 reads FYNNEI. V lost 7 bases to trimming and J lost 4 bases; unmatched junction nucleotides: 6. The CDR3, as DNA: TGTGCCAGCACGAGGGGGCTCTATAATGAAAAACTGTTTTTT. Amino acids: CASTRGLYNEKLFF.

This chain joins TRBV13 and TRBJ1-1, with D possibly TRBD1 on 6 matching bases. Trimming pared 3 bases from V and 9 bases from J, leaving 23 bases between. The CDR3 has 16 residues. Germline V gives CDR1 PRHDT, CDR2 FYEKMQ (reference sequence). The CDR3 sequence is CASSLSGGGLTLKAFF. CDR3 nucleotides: TGTGCCAGCAGCTTGTCGGGGGGCGGACTAACCCTAAAAGCTTTCTTT.

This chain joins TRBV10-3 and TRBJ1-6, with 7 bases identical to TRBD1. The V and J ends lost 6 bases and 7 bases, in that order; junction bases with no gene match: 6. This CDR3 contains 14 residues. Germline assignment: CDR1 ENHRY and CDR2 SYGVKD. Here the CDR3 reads CAISTGTENSPLHF. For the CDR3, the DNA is TGTGCCATCAGCACCGGGACAGAGAATTCACCCCTCCACTTT.

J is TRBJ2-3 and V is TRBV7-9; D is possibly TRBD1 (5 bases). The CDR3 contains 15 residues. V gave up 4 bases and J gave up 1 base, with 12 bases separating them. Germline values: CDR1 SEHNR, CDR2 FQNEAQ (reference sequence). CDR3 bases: TGTGCCAGCAGCTACCAGGGTTTTGGCACAGATACGCAGTATTTT. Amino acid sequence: CASSYQGFGTDTQYF.

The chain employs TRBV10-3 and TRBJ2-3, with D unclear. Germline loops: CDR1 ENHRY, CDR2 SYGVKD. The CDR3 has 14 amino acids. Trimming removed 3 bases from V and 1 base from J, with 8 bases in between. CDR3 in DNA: TGTGCCATCAGTGACGACACTGGCACAGATACGCAGTATTTT. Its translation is CAISDDTGTDTQYF.

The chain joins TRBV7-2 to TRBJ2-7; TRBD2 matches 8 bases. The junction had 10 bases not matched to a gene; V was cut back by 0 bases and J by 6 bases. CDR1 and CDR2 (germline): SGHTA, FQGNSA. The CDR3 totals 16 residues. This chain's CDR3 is CASSLATGRGGSEQYF. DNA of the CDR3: TGTGCCAGCAGCTTAGCGACGGGCCGGGGGGGCAGCGAGCAGTACTTC.